The 23 T cell receptor beta chains presented below share a single source sample, sequenced in a study of PD-1 blockade in classical Hodgkin lymphoma. Each and every patient relapsed after autologous stem cell transplantation, and patients got differing brentuximab vedotin exposure. Some clones are missing from TCRdb's copy, which holds only in-frame ones; the method was immunoSEQ multiplex PCR. Among some 12,000 clones listed, roughly 80% were seen once. Material: peripheral blood mononuclear cells (PBMCs), obtained at baseline. These receptors originate from a human donor with classical Hodgkin lymphoma.

The chain combines TRBV5-1 with TRBJ1-5; 7 positions match TRBD1. V lost 4 bases to trimming and J lost 4 bases; unmatched junction nucleotides: 2. The CDR3 is 13 amino acids. Germline CDR1 is SGHRS and CDR2 is YFSETQ. The CDR3 sequence: CASSTGQNQPQHF. The CDR3 DNA sequence: TGCGCCAGCAGCACGGGACAGAATCAGCCCCAGCATTTT.

The DNA for the CDR3 is TGTGCCAGCAGCGATGCCCGGATGAACACTGAAGCTTTCTTT. Its protein product is CASSDARMNTEAFF. The chain couples TRBV7-9 to TRBJ1-1; D remains unclear. Germline CDR1 is SEHNR and CDR2 is FQNEAQ (reference sequence). The CDR3 is 14 amino acids. Trimming removed 5 bases from V and 0 bases from J, with 10 bases in between.

The chain links TRBV5-4 to TRBJ1-5, with D perhaps matching TRBD1 (6 bases). V dropped 2 bases and J dropped 5 bases, with 14 bases sitting between them. There are 15 residues in the CDR3. From germline, CDR1 is SGHNT and CDR2 YYREEE (reference sequence). The DNA of the CDR3 is TGTGCCAGCAGCTTTGACGGGACATTATATCAGCCCCAGCATTTT. Translating it yields CASSFDGTLYQPQHF.

This sequence joins TRBV5-5 and TRBJ2-5; 14 nucleotides match TRBD2. This CDR3 contains 17 residues. The germline V gene has CDR1 SGHKS and CDR2 YYEKEE (reference sequence). V was pared by 0 bases and J by 4 bases, with 5 bases of the junction left unmatched. Written as DNA, the CDR3 is TGTGCCAGCAGCTTGGGGACTAGCGGGGGGCAAGGAGAGACCCAGTACTTC. Translation gives CASSLGTSGGQGETQYF. Supplemented by reference TRBV5-5 and TRBJ2-5, the full variable domain reads DAGVTQSPTHLIKTRGQQVTLRCSPISGHKSVSWYQQVLGQGPQFIFQYYEKEERGRGNFPDRFSARQFPNYSSELNVNALLLGDSALYLCASSLGTSGGQGETQYFGPGTRLLVL.

The chain has TRBV19 and TRBJ2-5; D is possibly TRBD1 or TRBD2 (5 bases each). Trimming took 4 bases from V and 5 from J, leaving 11 bases between them. In germline, CDR1 is LNHDA, CDR2 SQIVND (reference sequence). The CDR3 runs 13 residues. This CDR3 reads CASSRGPGETQYF. CDR3 DNA sequence: TGTGCCAGTAGTAGGGGACCGGGGGAGACCCAGTACTTC.

A remark on this clone: A read error may account for a junction end that differs from germline. V and J are TRBV5-1 and TRBJ2-1, with TRBD2 matching over 9 bases. The V gene's germline CDR1 is SGHRS and CDR2 YFSETQ. The CDR3 covers 17 residues. Written as DNA, the CDR3 is TGCACCAGCAGCTTGGCGAGTAGGGCGGGGGGGCCCCGTGAGCAGTTCTTC. It yields the protein CTSSLASRAGGPREQFF.

The chain has TRBV28 and TRBJ2-2, with 7 nucleotides matching TRBD1. Trimming removed 5 bases from V and 1 base from J; junction bases left unmatched: 7. CDR1 MDHEN and CDR2 SYDVKM come from the germline V gene. This CDR3 is built from 16 residues. CDR3 nucleotide sequence: TGTGCCAGCAGTAACAACAGGGGCGTGAACACCGGGGAGCTGTTTTTT. It specifies CASSNNRGVNTGELFF.

Comments on this clone: The junction differs from germline at one of its ends, possibly a read error. This same CDR3 is encoded by further DNA sequences in the sample. DNA for the CDR3: TGTGCCAGCAAAGATCCAGGGTGGGGTGAAGCTTTCTTC. Translating gives CASKDPGWGEAFF. V is TRBV9 and J is TRBJ1-1; a possible D gene is TRBD1 (5 bases). Germline-derived CDR1 and CDR2 are SGDLS and YYNGEE. The CDR3 has 13 residues.

The chain couples TRBV5-1 to TRBJ2-7; 8 bases align to TRBD1. Germline CDR1 SGHRS, CDR2 YFSETQ. V gave up 6 bases and J gave up 5 bases; unmatched junction bases: 7. This CDR3 comprises 13 residues. The CDR3 reads CASMAQGVHEQYF. The CDR3 region has the DNA TGCGCCAGCATGGCACAGGGGGTTCACGAGCAGTACTTC.

This sequence joins TRBV5-1 and TRBJ1-4; D is uncertain. The CDR3 is 13 residues long. CDR1 SGHRS and CDR2 YFSETQ come from the germline V gene. V dropped 4 bases and J dropped 4 bases, with 8 bases sitting between them. The CDR3 sequence: CASSETSNEKLFF. In DNA form, the CDR3 reads TGCGCCAGCAGCGAAACTAGTAATGAAAAACTGTTTTTT.

J is TRBJ1-1 and V is TRBV10-3, with D unresolved. The ends were cut back, 10 bases at V and 3 bases at J, with 15 bases in the middle. Germline assignment: CDR1 ENHRY and CDR2 SYGVKD. This CDR3 is 13 amino acids long. The CDR3, as DNA: TGTGCCAGTCGCGTGAAGGTGGACACTGAAGCTTTCTTT. Its protein is CASRVKVDTEAFF.

V is TRBV2 and J is TRBJ2-2; 9 bases match TRBD1. V shed 6 bases and J 4 bases; nucleotides not matched to a gene: 9. Germline CDR1 is SNHLY and CDR2 is FYNNEI. This CDR3 spans 16 amino acids. The chain's CDR3 is CASREGQGATTGELFF. CDR3 DNA: TGTGCCAGCAGGGAGGGACAGGGCGCGACCACCGGGGAGCTGTTTTTT.

The rearrangement links TRBV19 to TRBJ1-2; 12 bases line up with TRBD1. Per germline, CDR1 LNHDA and CDR2 SQIVND (reference sequence). Unmatched junction bases numbered 8, after V lost 5 bases and J lost 7 bases. CDR3 length: 15 residues. CDR3 amino acids: CASSDRDRGRFGYTF. The CDR3 bases are TGTGCCAGTAGTGACCGGGACAGGGGGCGGTTTGGCTACACCTTC.

The chain employs TRBV7-2 and TRBJ2-7, with 8 bases fitting TRBD2. The CDR3 is made up of 15 amino acids. After removal of 1 base from V and 7 bases from J, the junction contained 9 bases not matched to a gene. Germline-derived CDR1 and CDR2 are SGHTA and FQGNSA. The CDR3 DNA sequence: TGTGCCAGCAGCTTAGGCAGAGCGGGGGACGGGGAGCAGTACTTC. Protein sequence: CASSLGRAGDGEQYF.

The chain links TRBV2 to TRBJ2-5; tentatively, D is TRBD1 (5 bases). V shed 8 bases and J shed 6 bases, with 13 bases lying between them. This CDR3 has 12 amino acids. CDR1 and CDR2 (germline): SNHLY, FYNNEI. The CDR3 spells CASERSGKTQYF. In DNA, the CDR3 is TGTGCCAGCGAGAGGTCAGGGAAGACCCAGTACTTC.

The genes are TRBV7-2 and TRBJ2-2; perhaps TRBD2 as D (7 bases). CDR3 length: 17 amino acids. CDR1 is SGHTA, CDR2 FQGNSA, per germline. V dropped 1 base and J dropped 6 bases, with 18 bases sitting between them. The CDR3 coding sequence is TGTGCCAGCAGCTTAGTCGGGGGGCGGCTTGGGGCCGGGGAGCTGTTTTTT. It codes for CASSLVGGRLGAGELFF.

This chain links TRBV18 with TRBJ1-3, with D possibly being TRBD1 (6 bases). Looked up from germline, CDR1 is KGHSH and CDR2 is LQKENI. The CDR3 covers 16 residues. V lost 3 bases and J 1 base, leaving 13 bases between the germline ends. The CDR3 DNA is TGTGCCAGCTCACCCTCAACAGGGCGGTCTGGAAACACCATATATTTT. Protein sequence: CASSPSTGRSGNTIYF.

The chain uses TRBV4-1 and TRBJ1-2; TRBD1 is a possible D gene (6 bases). The CDR3 is 14 amino acids. Trimming took 0 bases from V and 5 from J, leaving 10 bases between them. From germline, CDR1 is MGHRA and CDR2 YSYEKL. CDR3 DNA: TGCGCCAGCAGCCAAGACAGGGGCTCATATGGCTACACCTTC. This translates into CASSQDRGSYGYTF.

The chain links TRBV19 to TRBJ1-3; D perhaps matches TRBD1 (5 bases). The CDR3 runs 13 residues. V was cut by 5 bases and J by 9 bases, with 14 bases left in between. Germline CDR1 is LNHDA and CDR2 is SQIVND (reference sequence). The CDR3 here is CASSAPGPTTIYF. In DNA form, the CDR3 reads TGTGCCAGTAGTGCGCCGGGACCGACCACCATATATTTT.

This clone was observed a handful of times. This chain uses TRBV5-4 with TRBJ2-7; possible D gene TRBD2, 6 bases. The germline V gene encodes CDR1 SGHNT and CDR2 YYREEE (reference sequence). Trimming removed 3 bases at V and 10 bases at J, with 23 bases between. CDR3 length: 15 amino acids. Written as DNA, the CDR3 is TGTGCCAGCAGCTGGGACGGATTAATGGGGGGTGGACAGTACTTC. This translates into CASSWDGLMGGGQYF.

V usage is TRBV6-5 and J usage is TRBJ1-1, with unresolved D. The germline gives CDR1 MNHEY, CDR2 SVGAGI. V gave up 5 bases and J gave up 3 bases, with 7 bases separating them. The CDR3 loop spans 12 amino acids. DNA of the CDR3: TGTGCCAGCAGTAGACGGTACACTGAAGCTTTCTTT. The encoded protein is CASSRRYTEAFF.

This clone is medium-sized. V is TRBV6-6 and J is TRBJ1-1; D might be TRBD1 (5 bases). Germline loops: CDR1 MNHNY, CDR2 SVGAGI (reference sequence). The CDR3 is 11 amino acids. Trimming shortened V by 6 bases and J by 10 bases, and 12 bases separated the two germline ends. The DNA of the CDR3 is TGTGCCAGCAGGGTGACAGTGGGAGCTTTCTTT. It encodes CASRVTVGAFF.

The V gene is TRBV6-6, the J gene TRBJ1-1; D is perhaps TRBD1 (5 bases). CDR1 and CDR2 from the germline V gene are MNHNY and SVGAGI (reference sequence). V lost 4 bases to trimming and J lost 7 bases, with 13 bases between them. This CDR3 contains 13 residues. CDR3 DNA sequence: TGTGCCAGCAGTTGGAGAGGGGTGGATGAAGCTTTCTTT. Encoded protein: CASSWRGVDEAFF.